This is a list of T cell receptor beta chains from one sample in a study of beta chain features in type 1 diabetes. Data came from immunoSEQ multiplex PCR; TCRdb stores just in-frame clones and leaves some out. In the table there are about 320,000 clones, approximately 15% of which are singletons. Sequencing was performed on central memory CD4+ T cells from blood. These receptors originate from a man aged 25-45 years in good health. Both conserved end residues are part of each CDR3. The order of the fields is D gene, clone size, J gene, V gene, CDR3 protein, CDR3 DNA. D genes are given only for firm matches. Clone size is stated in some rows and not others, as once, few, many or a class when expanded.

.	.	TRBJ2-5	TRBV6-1	CASSTQTGRETQYF	TGTGCCAGCAGTACTCAGACAGGGAGGGAGACCCAGTACTTC
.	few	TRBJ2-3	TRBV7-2	CASSSDRTDTQYF	TGTGCCAGCAGCTCCGACCGCACAGATACGCAGTATTTT
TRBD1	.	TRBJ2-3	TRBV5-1	CASSLAGQRTDTQYF	TGCGCCAGCAGCTTGGCGGGACAGCGCACAGATACGCAGTATTTT
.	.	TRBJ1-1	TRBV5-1	CASSFLEREDTEAFF	TGCGCCAGCAGCTTCCTTGAACGGGAGGACACTGAAGCTTTCTTT
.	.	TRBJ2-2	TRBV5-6	CASIWPAGELFF	TGTGCCAGCATATGGCCAGCCGGGGAGCTGTTTTTT
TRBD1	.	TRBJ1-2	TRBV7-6	CASSSTGADGYTF	TGTGCCAGCAGCTCAACAGGGGCGGATGGCTACACCTTC
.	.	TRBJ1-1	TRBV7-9	CASSLGVTQGRTEAFF	TGTGCCAGCAGCTTAGGCGTGACACAGGGCCGGACTGAAGCTTTCTTT
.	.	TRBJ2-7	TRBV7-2	CASSHGSYEQYF	TGTGCCAGCAGCCACGGATCCTACGAGCAGTACTTC
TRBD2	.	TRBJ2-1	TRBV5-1	CASSSGLGRVNEQFF	TGCGCCAGCAGCTCCGGACTAGGAAGGGTCAATGAGCAGTTCTTC
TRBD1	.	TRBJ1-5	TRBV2	CASTYQTGDQPQHF	TGTGCCAGCACGTACCAGACAGGGGATCAGCCCCAGCATTTT
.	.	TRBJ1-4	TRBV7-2	CASSLTGSNEKLFF	TGTGCCAGCAGCCTCACGGGGAGTAATGAAAAACTGTTTTTT
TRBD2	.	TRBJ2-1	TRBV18	CASSPVQTSLEQFF	TGTGCCAGCTCACCCGTACAGACTAGCCTTGAGCAGTTCTTC
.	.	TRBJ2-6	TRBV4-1	CASSQDRDPGANVLTF	TGCGCCAGCAGCCAAGATCGAGACCCTGGGGCCAACGTCCTGACTTTC
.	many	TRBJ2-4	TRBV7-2	CASSQGRNIQYF	TGTGCCAGCAGCCAGGGACGAAACATTCAGTACTTC
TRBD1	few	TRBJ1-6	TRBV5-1	CASSPGQVSNSPLHF	TGCGCCAGCAGCCCAGGACAGGTTTCAAATTCACCCCTCCACTTT
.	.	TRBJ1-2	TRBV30	CAWGGEHGYTF	TGTGCCTGGGGAGGGGAGCATGGCTACACCTTC
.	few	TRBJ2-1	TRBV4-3	CASSQKSAGVSSYNEQFF	TGCGCCAGCAGCCAAAAATCCGCCGGGGTGAGCTCCTACAATGAGCAGTTCTTC
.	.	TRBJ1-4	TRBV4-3	CASSQALMQRHFNEKLFF	TGCGCCAGCAGCCAAGCGCTGATGCAGAGACACTTTAATGAAAAACTGTTTTTT
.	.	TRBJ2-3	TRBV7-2	CASSRPSTDTQYF	TGTGCCAGCAGCCGACCCAGCACAGATACGCAGTATTTT
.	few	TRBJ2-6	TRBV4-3	CASSQDGGANVLTF	TGCGCCAGCAGCCAAGACGGAGGGGCCAACGTCCTGACTTTC
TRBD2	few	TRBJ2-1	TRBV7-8	CASSLTTTSGTYNEQFF	TGTGCCAGCAGCTTGACAACGACTAGCGGAACCTACAATGAGCAGTTCTTC
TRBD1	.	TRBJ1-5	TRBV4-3	CASSPGGGHQPQHF	TGCGCCAGCAGCCCAGGGGGAGGGCATCAGCCCCAGCATTTT
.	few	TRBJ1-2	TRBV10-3	CAIPQSAGYGYTF	TGTGCCATCCCTCAAAGCGCGGGCTATGGCTACACCTTC
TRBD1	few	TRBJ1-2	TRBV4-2	CASSQEGTGWNYGYTF	TGTGCCAGCAGCCAAGAGGGGACAGGGTGGAACTATGGCTACACCTTC
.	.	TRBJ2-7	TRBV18	CASSPLDSDSEQYF	TGTGCCAGCTCCCCACTGGACAGTGATTCCGAGCAGTACTTC